Presented here are 18 T cell receptor beta chains from one specimen sequenced in a study of blood T cell repertoires in COVID-19 (dated by TCRdb to between 2020 and 2021). Libraries were built with the immunoSEQ multiplex PCR assay. Imported from immuneACCESS, the table was reduced by TCRdb to in-frame sequences with V and J called. These copies leave out some clones; in studies compared against another copy, an unresolved V gene accounts for under half, and the cause of the remainder is not known. The sample table shows 200,000 to 300,000 clones, and around 90% are seen once. The ten largest account for around 0.7% of the sample. Sequenced input: peripheral blood. These receptors originate from a human donor in a cohort sampled during active COVID-19.

Details on this clone: This sample includes further DNA sequences coding for the same CDR3. The chain employs TRBV25-1 and TRBJ2-7, with D perhaps TRBD1 (6 bases). V lost 1 base, J lost 3 bases, and 13 bases lay in between. Germline-derived CDR1 and CDR2 are MGHDK and SYGVNS. The CDR3 contains 15 residues. CDR3 region: CASSESQGGYYEQYF. DNA for the CDR3: TGTGCCAGCAGTGAATCACAGGGTGGTTACTACGAGCAGTACTTC.

The chain combines TRBV7-9 with TRBJ2-7; a weak D match, TRBD2 (6 bases). Germline V gives CDR1 SEHNR, CDR2 FQNEAQ (reference sequence). The CDR3 runs to 15 residues. The V and J ends lost 5 bases and 2 bases respectively, with 16 bases between them. Written as DNA, the CDR3 is TGTGCCAGCAGCCTCCGTGGGACTTCAACCTACGAGCAGTACTTC. Amino acid sequence: CASSLRGTSTYEQYF.

The chain has TRBV6-1 and TRBJ1-6; D remains unclear. This CDR3 comprises 16 residues. Germline V lookup: CDR1 MNHNS, CDR2 SASEGT. With 1 base removed from V and 7 bases from J, the gap between germline ends came to 14 bases. This CDR3 reads CASSEERGFGNSPLHF. The CDR3, as DNA: TGTGCCAGCAGTGAAGAGCGAGGATTTGGCAATTCACCCCTCCACTTT.

The chain employs TRBV18 and TRBJ2-7, with D possibly being TRBD2 (7 bases). The CDR3 is 14 residues long. Germline CDR1 reads KGHSH; CDR2 reads LQKENI. The V end lost 6 bases, the J end lost 1 base, and 13 bases lay between the germline ends. CDR3 sequence (DNA): TGTGCCAGCTCCGCGGGGGCAGGGTCCTACGAGCAGTACTTC. This encodes CASSAGAGSYEQYF. Supplemented by reference TRBV18 and TRBJ2-7, the full variable domain reads NAGVMQNPRHLVRRRGQEARLRCSPMKGHSHVYWYRQLPEEGLKFMVYLQKENIIDESGMPKERFSAEFPKEGPSILRIQQVVRGDSAAYFCASSAGAGSYEQYFGPGTRLTVT.

CDR3 loop: CASSQRSGGQHYGYTF. The CDR3, as DNA: TGCGCCAGCAGCCAAAGATCGGGAGGGCAGCACTATGGCTACACCTTC. The V and J genes are TRBV4-3 and TRBJ1-2; D is unclear. Germline values: CDR1 LGHNA, CDR2 YSLEER. Trimming removed 2 bases from V and 3 bases from J, with 16 bases in between. This CDR3 has 16 residues.

The chain is built from TRBV7-9 and TRBJ1-2; a possible D gene is TRBD1 (6 bases). Germline assignment: CDR1 SEHNR and CDR2 FQNEAQ (reference sequence). Trimming took off 1 base at V and 7 bases at J, with 19 bases between the two ends. The CDR3 has 16 amino acids. The DNA of the CDR3 is TGTGCCAGCAGCTTAGGCTGGGACACCCACTCCGGTGGCTACACCTTC. Translation: CASSLGWDTHSGGYTF.

J is TRBJ2-7 and V is TRBV14; 8 bases align to TRBD2. V shed 2 bases and J 3 bases; nucleotides not matched to a gene: 3. The germline gives CDR1 SGHDN, CDR2 FVKESK. The CDR3 totals 14 residues. As DNA, the CDR3 is TGTGCCAGCAGCCAATTTAGCGGGATCTACGAGCAGTACTTC. This encodes CASSQFSGIYEQYF.

The chain employs TRBV7-6 and TRBJ2-7; 7 bases fit TRBD1. Per the germline V gene, CDR1 is SGHVS and CDR2 is FNYEAQ. This CDR3 is built from 15 residues. The V gene end was trimmed by 0 bases and the J gene end by 2 bases; junction bases not matched to a gene: 4. For the CDR3, the DNA is TGTGCCAGCAGCTTAGCGACAGGGAACACCTACGAGCAGTACTTC. Translated: CASSLATGNTYEQYF.

The chain has TRBV6-2 or TRBV6-3 and TRBJ1-1, with TRBD1 matching over 7 bases. The CDR3 length is 14 residues. The V gene end was trimmed by 3 bases and the J gene end by 1 base; junction bases not matched to a gene: 2. Germline loops: CDR1 MNHEY, CDR2 SVGEGT. DNA for the CDR3: TGTGCCAGCAGTTATAGGACAGGGAACACTGAAGCTTTCTTT. Translation gives CASSYRTGNTEAFF.

This rearrangement joins TRBV2 to TRBJ2-5; TRBD2 matches at 14 bases. Germline V lookup: CDR1 SNHLY, CDR2 FYNNEI. With 8 bases clipped from V and 5 bases from J, the junction kept 7 bases outside the gene matches. The CDR3 covers 15 residues. CDR3 sequence (DNA): TGTGCCAGCGTATTGGGACTAGCGGGAGTGGAGACCCAGTACTTC. Its protein product is CASVLGLAGVETQYF.

The chain employs TRBV6-6 and TRBJ1-2; perhaps TRBD1 as D (6 bases). Germline V gene lookup returns CDR1 MNHNY and CDR2 SVGAGI (reference sequence). This CDR3 region has 15 residues. V was cut by 0 bases and J by 1 base, with 9 bases left in between. The CDR3, as DNA: TGTGCCAGCAGTTACTCACCAGGGGATAACTATGGCTACACCTTC. Protein product: CASSYSPGDNYGYTF.

The chain recombines TRBV7-9 with TRBJ1-1; D is unclear. CDR1 is SEHNR, CDR2 FQNEAQ, per germline (reference sequence). The CDR3 is made up of 13 amino acids. Trimming cost V 1 base and J 5 bases, with 8 bases left between them. The DNA of the CDR3 is TGTGCCAGCAGCTTAGACCCGGTGACTGAAGCTTTCTTT. Protein sequence: CASSLDPVTEAFF.

This chain uses TRBV5-1 with TRBJ1-1, with D tentatively TRBD1 (5 bases). The V and J ends lost 0 bases and 7 bases respectively, with 13 bases between them. Germline CDR1 SGHRS, CDR2 YFSETQ. CDR3 length: 14 residues. This CDR3 reads CASSLDGRAIEAFF. The CDR3 coding sequence is TGCGCCAGCAGCTTGGACGGCAGGGCAATTGAAGCTTTCTTT.

The chain joins TRBV7-9 to TRBJ2-2; perhaps TRBD2 as D (6 bases). Deletions cut 4 bases from V and 4 bases from J, with 10 bases between. The length of the CDR3 is 14 residues. CDR1 is SEHNR, CDR2 FQNEAQ, per germline (reference sequence). CDR3 DNA: TGTGCCAGCAGCTCAACTAGCCCCACCGGGGAGCTGTTTTTT. It encodes CASSSTSPTGELFF.

This clone was counted once. CDR3 loop: CASSYSASGTDTQYF. In nucleotides, the CDR3 is TGTGCCAGCAGTTACTCCGCTAGTGGGACAGATACGCAGTATTTT. V usage is TRBV6-2 or TRBV6-3 and J usage is TRBJ2-3; D uncertain. Germline V gene data show CDR1 as MNHEY and CDR2 as SVGEGT. This CDR3 is 15 amino acids long. Trimming stripped 0 bases from V and 3 bases from J, with 10 bases between.

The J gene is TRBJ2-6, the V gene TRBV7-2; perhaps TRBD1 as D (6 bases). The CDR3 is 16 amino acids. Trimming took 4 bases from V and 4 from J, leaving 14 bases between them. Looked up from germline, CDR1 is SGHTA and CDR2 is FQGNSA. CDR3 coding DNA: TGTGCCAGCAGCTCGGACAGAATGGGAGGGGCCAACGTCCTGACTTTC. Translated: CASSSDRMGGANVLTF.

This clone occurred a few times. This chain joins TRBV6-1 and TRBJ1-1, with D unresolved. The germline V gene encodes CDR1 MNHNS and CDR2 SASEGT. This CDR3 has 15 residues. V was clipped by 3 bases and J by 0 bases, with 11 bases between them. The CDR3 nucleotides read TGTGCCAGCAGTGATGGCGGCCAGCTGAACACTGAAGCTTTCTTT. Translation: CASSDGGQLNTEAFF.

The chain has TRBV5-1 and TRBJ2-7; D unresolved. The CDR3 consists of 13 residues. Per the germline V gene, CDR1 is SGHRS and CDR2 is YFSETQ. The V end lost 5 bases, the J end lost 4 bases, and 13 bases lay between the germline ends. CDR3 residues: CASRAPGTYEQYF. The CDR3 DNA reads as TGCGCCAGCAGGGCCCCAGGAACGTACGAGCAGTACTTC.